The present entry profiles one T cell receptor beta chain with its context. An end of the junction does not agree with germline; a read error may underlie this. This sample was included in a study of early T cells in non-severe SARS-CoV-2 infection. TCRdb processed the 5' RACE reads anew with MiXCR; each CDR3 protein has one entry. Of around 62,000 distinct CDR3 sequences listed, over 10% were seen once; the top ten hold less than 4.5%. Germline CDR1 is SGHAT and CDR2 is FQNNGV. The CDR3 runs 14 residues. The specimen was whole blood. This receptor was taken from an adult who was a healthcare worker with PCR-confirmed SARS-CoV-2 infection or an uninfected control (not recorded which). V and J are TRBV11-2 and TRBJ2-1, with TRBD2 as a possible D gene (6 bases). The DNA for the CDR3 is TGTGCCAGCAACGGGAGACACTCCGACAATGAGCAGTTCTTC. Protein: CASNGRHSDNEQFF. The full variable domain, rest sourced from reference TRBV11-2 and TRBJ2-1, is EAGVAQSPRYKIIEKRQSVAFWCNPISGHATLYWYQQILGQGPKLLIQFQNNGVVDDSQLPKDRFSAERLKGVDSTLKIQPAKLEDSAVYLCASNGRHSDNEQFFGPGTRLTVL.